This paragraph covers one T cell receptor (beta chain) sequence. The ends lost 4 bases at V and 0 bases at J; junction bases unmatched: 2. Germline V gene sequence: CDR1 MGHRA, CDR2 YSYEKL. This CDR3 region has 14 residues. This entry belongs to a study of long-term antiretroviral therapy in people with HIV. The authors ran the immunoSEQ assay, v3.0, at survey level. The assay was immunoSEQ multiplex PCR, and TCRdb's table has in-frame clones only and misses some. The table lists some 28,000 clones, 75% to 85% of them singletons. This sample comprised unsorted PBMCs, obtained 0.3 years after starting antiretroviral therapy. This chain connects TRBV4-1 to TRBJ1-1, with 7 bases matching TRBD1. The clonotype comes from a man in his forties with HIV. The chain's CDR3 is CASSRQGVNTEAFF. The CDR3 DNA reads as TGCGCCAGCAGCCGCCAGGGGGTGAACACTGAAGCTTTCTTT.